Listed here is a single TCR beta chain. Trimming at V came to 6 bases and at J to 4 bases, leaving 17 bases not matched to a gene. The CDR3 consists of 16 residues. Germline loops: CDR1 SQVTM, CDR2 ANQGSEA. Cohort placement rested on clinical history that participants reported themselves. The sample comes from a study of blood T cell repertoires in COVID-19. Original data processing: Counts of nucleated cells, estimated from reference gene primer amplification, were obtained. Data came from immunoSEQ multiplex PCR; TCRdb stores just in-frame clones and leaves some out. The V and J calls and clone size come from that table; D and trimming were worked out from the DNA. The profile shows about 140,000 clones, approximately 84% of them singletons.

The receptor's source is a man aged 45 to 65 in a cohort exposed to, infected with or recovered from COVID-19 (not recorded which). This chain uses TRBV29-1 with TRBJ1-1; 7 nucleotides match TRBD1. Source material: PBMCs or T cells enriched from blood (not recorded which). CDR3: CSVEGRGPGASTEAFF. Here the CDR3 DNA reads TGCAGCGTCGAGGGAAGGGGGCCTGGGGCGAGCACTGAAGCTTTCTTT.